This TCR beta chain derives from a study of cytomegalovirus exposure and HLA in healthy donors (dated by TCRdb to 2015 to 2018). For the wider study: An earlier analysis of approximately 550 of the donors reported about 250 Gb of sequence data and around 110 million unique TCR beta sequences from 150 million to 200 million T cells. Among some 400 genotyped donors of the cohort, an average of approximately 220,000 unique TCR beta nucleotide sequences was sequenced per donor, of which about 18% were non-productive. In a later genetic analysis, genome-wide SNP genotypes for about three fifths of the 666 donors were used, and that subset was treated as a discovery cohort. Every repertoire in the discovery cohort had been generated on one and the same sequencing platform. In an earlier analysis of roughly 540 of the donors, high-throughput TCR beta sequencing was used to judge whether each TCR beta V gene segment behaved as functional or pseudogenic. The T cell repertoires of 700 or so subjects were profiled by immunosequencing and related to cytomegalovirus serostatus. The genetic ancestry cluster associated with self-reported Caucasian donors included around four fifths of the 350 to 500 genotyped donors. A later analysis re-analyzed previously published TCR beta repertoires from roughly 690 donors and added high-resolution HLA genotyping to study TCR occurrence patterns. The study aimed to test whether signatures of past pathogen exposure could be identified by cataloging public T cell receptors. In the later analysis, no new phenotypic data were used to find candidate immune exposures; instead, reliance was placed on TCR beta sequences and their occurrence across donors. Five DR-DQ haplotypes were handled as single units for association and clustering because linkage in the cohort was strong. Donor age, sex, ethnicity and CMV serostatus were collected together with the repertoire data. The number of typed donors differed by locus: roughly 620-640 for A, B, C, DRB1 and DQB1; 522 for DQA1; 606 for DPA1; and around 490 for DPB1. Class I and class II HLA loci were covered by the typing at four-digit resolution. The study combined high-throughput TCR immunosequencing, statistical association of individual TCRs with disease status, and machine learning to predict cytomegalovirus infection status. An early release that covered approximately 600 HLA-typed donors contained approximately 290 gigabases of sequencing data and some 87 million unique TCR sequences. A separate validation cohort of over 95 different subjects was used in addition to the roughly 670-subject first cohort. Paper-wide results and their limitations: An association between a missense DCLRE1C variant and V-gene and J-gene trimming of TCR beta chains was found in a later genetic analysis and replicated in an independent cohort. According to a later genetic analysis, donors in an Asian-associated ancestry cluster had fewer N-insertions in productive TCRs than the roughly 660-donor mean. A total of 150 to 200 TCR beta chains were listed by the study as associated with cytomegalovirus. Broadly in line with IMGT annotations, most TCR beta V segments showed up in productive rearrangements about 87% or about 30% of the time in an earlier analysis of around 550 of the donors. Because the 87-base-pair reads could not distinguish some IMGT-functional V segments, including TRBV6-2 and TRBV6-3, those segments were excluded. The cohort was sequenced for TCR beta chains only, and without alpha or paired-chain data the features that could be detected were limited. HLA typing was unavailable for some donors at each locus, so association tests used only the typed subset. A later analysis found that HLA-associated TCR beta chains were more clonally expanded and had lower generation probabilities than equally common non-associated chains. Most TCR sequences were seen in very few donors, while some public TCRs were found in many individuals. Strong co-occurrence of HLA alleles, especially DR and DQ, made assigning TCR associations to individual alleles difficult. A cluster of highly shared sequence variants was judged likely to represent a technical artifact of the sequencing pipeline. In a later analysis, more than 15,000 TCR beta sequences were associated with specific HLA alleles at a false discovery rate of 0.05. Correlated functional status among segregating V segments might reflect linkage disequilibrium, but an unknown experimental factor could not be ruled out. Presence/absence analyses assumed roughly uniform sequencing depth across donors, an assumption that may not hold. The authors suggested that the approach could potentially be extended to other disease states and immunological phenotypes. A later analysis found that most CMV-associated TCR beta chains appeared HLA-restricted, with HLA associations seemingly driven largely by CMV exposure. According to a later analysis, parvovirus B19, influenza, CMV and Epstein-Barr virus appeared linked to several top co-occurrence clusters. Cytomegalovirus status was reported to be diagnosed by the classifier with high specificity and sensitivity in both the original and validation cohorts. According to a later analysis, TCR association rates differed among HLA loci, with DRB1 alleles showing the most associated TCRs and HLA-C alleles showing the fewest. A further reported finding was that TCR beta sequences accurately predicted the HLA-A and HLA-B alleles for most subjects in the first cohort. In vitro tests confirmed that a few of the cytomegalovirus-associated TCR beta chains recognize cytomegalovirus antigens. About 17 rarely observed V segments, including chromosome 9 orphons, were excluded from the earlier analysis of about 500 of the donors because counts were too low. The only immune exposure information available for the cohort was CMV serostatus.

Libraries came from the immunoSEQ multiplex PCR assay. The multiplex PCR relied on a mix of 60 forward primers for TCR Vbeta segments and 13 reverse primers for TCR Jbeta segments. Amplification of the CDR3 region of rearranged TCR beta genes was performed with a multiplex PCR assay on genomic DNA. On the Illumina HiSeq System, the amplified TCR beta libraries were sequenced as 87-base-pair reads. Turning to the authors' computational methods: In a later analysis, tens of millions of unique TCR beta chains were counted across the approximately 670 repertoires, and about 9.9 million of these chains were shared by at least two donors. To remove PCR and sequencing errors, raw reads were error-corrected and collapsed into unique sequences using a nearest-neighbor algorithm that merged closely related sequences. Alignment of CDR3 sequences to IMGT reference sequences was used to assign V, D and J gene segments. For a sequence to be retained, a match of at least six nucleotides to both a V gene segment and a J gene segment was required. A rearrangement counted as productive if the CDR3 had no stop codons and remained in frame with V and J, and every other rearrangement counted as non-productive. Following IMGT convention, CDR3 was defined as the stretch from the second conserved V-encoded cysteine to the conserved J-encoded phenylalanine. The earlier analysis of about 570 of the donors excluded any sequence lacking an unambiguous match to a single V gene segment. In an earlier analysis of several hundred of the donors, V segments were called functional above 56.7% productive rearrangements and were called segregating when the between-donor standard deviation exceeded 5%. A statistical classification framework was built for diagnosing cytomegalovirus status from the catalog of TCR beta chain sequences. In a later analysis, V and J genes were assigned by comparing TCR nucleotide sequences against IMGT/GENE-DB human TR gene sequences. In a later analysis, CDR3 sequences and most-parsimonious VDJ recombination scenarios were assigned using the TCRdist pipeline. In a later analysis, each TCR beta chain was defined by its CDR3 amino acid sequence together with its V-gene family, and reads without a unique V-gene family were excluded. In a later analysis, around 600 highly shared, low-generation-probability nucleotide sequences were removed to address suspected cross-contamination and a sequencing artifact. In a later analysis, a clonal expansion index was calculated for each public chain from normalized within-repertoire ranks of inferred template counts. In a later analysis, generation probabilities were computed with a VDJ recombination model fitted to out-of-frame rearrangements, and the resulting probabilities were checked against IGoR. A later analysis scored TCR-TCR, TCR-HLA and TCR-CMV co-occurrence with hypergeometric tests, applying a repertoire-size bias correction to TCR pairs. In a later analysis, false discovery rates were estimated by permuting HLA or CMV assignments 20 times. A later analysis grouped co-occurring TCRs with DBSCAN, adding TCRdist sequence similarity when clustering within HLA-allele-positive subsets. Co-occurrence clustering excluded repertoires with fewer than 30,000 or more than 120,000 public chains, plus five with anomalous nucleotide sharing. TCRdb took this table from immuneACCESS and kept in-frame rearrangements with V and J called. Such tables lack part of the clones; where checked against another copy, unresolved V genes explain under half of the gap, and the rest is unexplained. From that table come the V and J calls and clone size; the DNA was used to work out D and trimming. The sample table lists roughly 190,000 clones, under 80% of them with a count of one. The ten top clones hold approximately 4.6% of the sample.

CDR1 and CDR2 (SGHRS, YFSETQ) derive from the germline V gene. V was cut back by 1 base and J by 1 base, leaving a gap of 9 bases between them. From the cysteine up to the phenylalanine, the CDR3 has a length of 15 residues. Just CDR3 DNA is preserved here, 45 bases in frame from base 1. In total, approximately 610 healthy bone marrow donors made up the cohort. All cohort members were sampled while nominally healthy, although unrecorded immune exposures were likely present. The donor was CMV seropositive and belonged to the group of over 250 seropositive cohort members. Every donor gave a peripheral blood sample, and the peripheral blood mononuclear cells from that sample were used for TCR beta sequencing. Genomic DNA extraction from the blood cell samples was performed with the Qiagen DNeasy Blood Extraction Kit. Note on this clone: The antigen it binds to is not known. Nothing much larger sits one base from this clone, and base qualities are not available.

The receptor chain draws on TRBV5-1 and TRBJ2-4; the D gene lacks a confident call. The TCR comes from a man aged 25 to 45 in good health and CMV-seropositive. Sequences were obtained from PBMCs. CDR3 region: CASSLSGPAKNIQYF. The DNA reads TGCGCCAGCAGCTTGTCTGGCCCGGCCAAAAACATTCAGTACTTC.